A selection of T cell receptor beta chains follows, all from one sample in a study of beta chain features in type 1 diabetes. The data were produced by immunoSEQ multiplex PCR, yet TCRdb's version contains in-frame clones alone and is incomplete. The sample records over 650,000 clones, about 14% being singletons. The sequencing input was naive CD4+ T cells from blood. These receptors were collected from a man younger than 30 with type 1 diabetes. Each CDR3 is given without its conserved first and last residue.

TRBV29-1	TRBJ2-7	SVLSHLAGYYEQY
TRBV11-1	TRBJ2-7	ASSLADSYSYEQY
TRBV7-9	TRBJ1-4	ASSLVWGRGEKLF
TRBV15	TRBJ1-4	ATSLRKSNEKLF
TRBV30	TRBJ1-5	AWSEDSNQPQH
TRBV7-3	TRBJ2-3	ASSSTSDGDTQY
TRBV4-1	TRBJ2-3	ASSQGQNTDTQY
TRBV7-9	TRBJ1-4	ASIQGLGEKLF
TRBV7-6	TRBJ2-2	ASSLVDRFTGELF
TRBV19	TRBJ2-7	ASSMGPGQGFPNEQY
TRBV7-9	TRBJ2-5	ASSFDQTQY
TRBV4-1	TRBJ1-5	ASSQPGQKNQPQH
TRBV6-1	TRBJ2-4	ASSEGLARNIQY
TRBV7-9	TRBJ1-2	ASSPTGSGYT
TRBV29-1	TRBJ1-2	SAGTGGDYGYT
TRBV6-1	TRBJ1-4	ASSPTDGSEKLF
TRBV6-1	TRBJ1-1	ASSEPGSNTEAF
TRBV30	TRBJ1-2	AWSVHRDSGYT
TRBV2	TRBJ2-4	ASSDAPGRDIQY
TRBV28	TRBJ2-4	AINREGRKFKAKNIQY
TRBV6-1	TRBJ2-5	ASSYPETQY
TRBV9	TRBJ2-1	ASSVARGDSNEQF
TRBV5-1	TRBJ1-4	ASSSPAGNLDEKLF
TRBV5-1	TRBJ2-1	ASSPLGAYNEQF
TRBV15	TRBJ1-3	ATSSRRASGNTIY
TRBV28	TRBJ1-6	ASSGDRERASPLH
TRBV7-9	TRBJ2-5	ASSPWGGLSD
TRBV30	TRBJ2-1	AWSGTSGSGNEQF
TRBV19	TRBJ2-2	ASRSRFTGPPWELF
TRBV5-1	TRBJ2-7	ASSEKTGLMIYEQY
TRBV5-4	TRBJ2-5	ASSSTSVQETQY
TRBV4-1	TRBJ2-1	ASSQGAVSNEQF
TRBV25-1	TRBJ2-1	ASSEWGVSSYNEQF
TRBV5-6	TRBJ2-1	ASKRGWNEQF
TRBV30	TRBJ2-6	ALSPGANVLT
TRBV6-5	TRBJ2-3	ASREQGTDTQY
TRBV5-1	TRBJ2-5	ASSSGQGFVETQY
TRBV18	TRBJ1-2	ASSLGGSSYGYT
TRBV4-1	TRBJ2-1	ASSRRGGLAGERNEQF
TRBV7-2	TRBJ2-2	ASSTRDSIGELF
TRBV30	TRBJ1-2	ACLGSGYT
TRBV30	TRBJ2-3	AWSYHPAADTQY
TRBV25-1	TRBJ2-2	ASSIAGGNTGELF
TRBV6-6	TRBJ1-1	ASRQRDRAEAF
TRBV29-1	TRBJ1-3	SVGLSGNTIY
TRBV4-2	TRBJ1-2	ASSQDMGSWGYT
TRBV30	TRBJ2-1	AWSGNFNEQF
TRBV10-3	TRBJ2-5	AISSTSGGETQY
TRBV30	TRBJ1-2	AWSAHPTGGYT
TRBV19	TRBJ2-1	ASTPPGTSGRWVF
TRBV19	TRBJ2-2	ASRRLAGQGVITGELF
TRBV18	TRBJ2-1	ASSPNEGLANGEQF
TRBV18	TRBJ2-7	ASSPPVGTGVDEQY
TRBV11-2	TRBJ2-5	ASSLGRGAQY
TRBV28	TRBJ1-3	ASSSRGAGTLSGNTIY
TRBV30	TRBJ1-1	ALRQGIIGFGDTEAF
TRBV30	TRBJ2-5	AWSVWEEAQY
TRBV7-9	TRBJ1-1	ASIENTEAF
TRBV6-1	TRBJ2-7	ASSEQQGAGEQY